This TCR beta chain was sequenced during a study of blood T cell repertoires in COVID-19. Study as a whole: COVID-19 samples, acute and convalescent, were from the United States, Italy and Spain. T cells, B-cell-depleted T cells, or PBMCs provided the cDNA or gDNA that served as material.

In the original workflow: Amplified reference gene primers provided the basis for estimating nucleated cell counts. The assay was immunoSEQ multiplex PCR, and TCRdb's table has in-frame clones only and misses some. The V and J calls and clone size come from that table; D and trimming were worked out from the DNA. Here the sample spans approximately 150,000 clones, 81% being singletons. Study members were between about 18 and 100 years old and lived in 25 or so US regions. The CDR3 runs 14 residues. Trimming took off 3 bases at V and 3 bases at J, with 12 bases between the two ends. Looked up from germline, CDR1 is SGHVS and CDR2 is FQNEAQ.

Source material: PBMCs or T cells enriched from blood (not recorded which). The clonotype originates from a middle-aged woman with acute COVID-19. This rearrangement joins TRBV7-8 to TRBJ2-7; D unclear. The CDR3 region has the DNA TGTGCCAGCAGCTTTTTCGTAGAGAACTACGAGCAGTACTTC. It translates to CASSFFVENYEQYF.